This TCR beta chain was identified in a study of blood T cell repertoires in COVID-19. Study summary: Sites across the United States, Italy and Spain contributed samples from acute and convalescent COVID-19. Sources were T cells, B-cell-depleted T cells, or PBMCs; the material itself was cDNA or gDNA.

Sequencing used immunoSEQ multiplex PCR; TCRdb keeps in-frame clones, though not all of them. The profile shows around 45,000 clones, roughly 87% of them singletons. J gave up 7 bases and V 0 bases, and 7 bases lay outside the gene matches. CDR1 is LGHNA, CDR2 YNFKEQ, per germline. The CDR3 loop spans 17 amino acids. The TCR was taken from a man aged 55 to 69 with active COVID-19. The sequencing sample was made of peripheral blood. This chain links TRBV4-2 with TRBJ2-1; 12 nucleotides match TRBD2. This CDR3 is CASSQDSGLAGGNEQFF. The CDR3 DNA follows: TGTGCCAGCAGCCAAGATTCGGGGCTAGCGGGGGGGAATGAGCAGTTCTTC.